Reported below is one TCR beta chain. This entry is derived from a study of blood T cell repertoires in COVID-19. Turning to the study itself: The study drew acute and convalescent COVID-19 samples from the United States, Italy and Spain. T cells, B-cell-depleted T cells, or PBMCs provided the cDNA or gDNA that served as material.

Original handling: From reference gene primer amplification, estimates of nucleated cell counts were derived. Assay: immunoSEQ multiplex PCR; the TCRdb copy retains only in-frame clones and omits some. That table furnishes V, J and clone size, whereas the DNA furnished D and trimming. The top ten hold 13% to 15% of the sample, which has about 58,000 clones, about 89% seen once. V was clipped by 0 bases and J by 5 bases, with 16 bases between them. Germline values: CDR1 SGHNT, CDR2 YENEEA. The CDR3 has 16 residues. This sequence joins TRBV11-3 and TRBJ2-5; D perhaps matches TRBD1 (5 bases). The receptor's source is a woman in her fifties or sixties with active COVID-19. Sequencing was carried out using peripheral blood. As DNA, the CDR3 is TGTGCCAGCAGCTTAGATGGGTCCACAGGTGGTGAGACCCAGTACTTC. This encodes CASSLDGSTGGETQYF.